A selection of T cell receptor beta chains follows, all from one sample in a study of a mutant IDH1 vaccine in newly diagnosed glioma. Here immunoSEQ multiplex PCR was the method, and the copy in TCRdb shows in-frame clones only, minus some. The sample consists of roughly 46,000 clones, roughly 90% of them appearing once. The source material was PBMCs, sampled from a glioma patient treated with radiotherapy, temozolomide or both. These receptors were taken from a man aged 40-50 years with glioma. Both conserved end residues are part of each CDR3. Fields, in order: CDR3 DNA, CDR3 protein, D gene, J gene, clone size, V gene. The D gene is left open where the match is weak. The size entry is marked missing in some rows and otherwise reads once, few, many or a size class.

TGCGCCAGCAGCAGAAACACCGGGGAGCTGTTTTTT	CASSRNTGELFF	NA	TRBJ2-2	NA	TRBV5-1
TGTGCCAGCAGTGAACAGGCCGCAAGTGGCACTGAAGCTTTCTTT	CASSEQAASGTEAFF	NA	TRBJ1-1	few	TRBV2
TGTGCCAGCAGCTTAGCGCTAAGTAGAGGAACAGATACGCAGTATTTT	CASSLALSRGTDTQYF	NA	TRBJ2-3	NA	TRBV7-6
TGTGCCAGCAGCCCGGAACAGGGTTCGTCCGAGCAGTACTTC	CASSPEQGSSEQYF	NA	TRBJ2-7	NA	TRBV9
TGTGCCAGCAGCTTAGCTAGCGGGGGGAGCTCCTACGAGCAGTACTTC	CASSLASGGSSYEQYF	TRBD2	TRBJ2-7	NA	TRBV7-2
TGTGCCAGTGGGACTCGGCGGGGCTCCACCCGGGAGACCCAGTACTTC	CASGTRRGSTRETQYF	NA	TRBJ2-5	NA	TRBV19
TGCAGCGTCAATGGACACGTCACCGGGGAGCTGTTTTTT	CSVNGHVTGELFF	NA	TRBJ2-2	NA	TRBV29-1
TGTGCCAGCAGCGCGCACACCTACGAGCAGTACTTC	CASSAHTYEQYF	NA	TRBJ2-7	NA	TRBV19
TGTGCCAGCAGCGCGGGACTAGCGGTCCAAGAGACCCAGTACTTC	CASSAGLAVQETQYF	TRBD2	TRBJ2-5	NA	TRBV7-3
TGTGCCAGCAGTCGGGGGGTTGGCGAAAACATTCAGTACTTC	CASSRGVGENIQYF	TRBD2	TRBJ2-4	NA	TRBV6-5
TGTGCTAGTGGTTTGGGACATACCGGGGAGCTGTTTTTT	CASGLGHTGELFF	NA	TRBJ2-2	few	TRBV12-5
TGTGCCAGCAGCCGAACCTATCTCTCTGACTACGAGCAGTACTTC	CASSRTYLSDYEQYF	NA	TRBJ2-7	NA	TRBV7-8
TGCGCCAGCAGCCCGACGCTAGCGGGAGGAGGAGAGACCCAGTACTTC	CASSPTLAGGGETQYF	TRBD2	TRBJ2-5	NA	TRBV5-1
TGCAGTGCTAGATTGCGTGAGCAGTTCTTC	CSARLREQFF	NA	TRBJ2-1	NA	TRBV20-1
TGTGCCAGCTCACCACCAACGGCTACCGGGGCCAACGTCCTGACTTTC	CASSPPTATGANVLTF	NA	TRBJ2-6	once	TRBV18
TGTGCCAGCAGCCGGGGACAGACGAACACCGGGGAGCTGTTTTTT	CASSRGQTNTGELFF	TRBD1	TRBJ2-2	NA	TRBV7-3